These 10 T cell receptor beta chains share one sample of origin, sequenced in a study of T cell clonality in common variable immunodeficiency. Study-level results: Fewer deletions and N-nucleotide insertions were reportedly seen in common variable immunodeficiency TCR beta sequences.

Sequencing was performed with immunoSEQ multiplex PCR; in TCRdb, only in-frame clones are kept and a portion is missing. The sample presents roughly 34,000 clones, none singletons. These receptors have no identified antigens. Material for sequencing was peripheral blood mononuclear cells. The receptor source for this set is a human donor with common variable immunodeficiency.

This clone was counted between two and nine times. The read finishes 3 residues shy of the CDR3 end, and the germline J gene is used to complete it. The rearrangement joins TRBV7-9 to TRBJ2-5; a possible D gene is TRBD1 (6 bases). This CDR3 comprises 14 residues. Germline assignment: CDR1 SEHNR and CDR2 FQNEAQ (reference sequence). Trimming cost V 7 bases and J 7 bases, with 19 bases left between them. The covered CDR3 bases are TGTGCCAGCACTCCGACAGGACCTTTTGGGACC. It yields the protein CASTPTGPFGT. The CDR3 in its entirety is CASTPTGPFGTQYF.

A note on this clone: The read finishes 3 residues shy of the CDR3 end, and the germline J gene is used to complete it. The V and J genes are TRBV7-2 and TRBJ1-1, with D possibly matching TRBD1 (6 bases). The ends were cut back, 5 bases at V and 2 bases at J, with 15 bases in the middle. Germline V gene sequence: CDR1 SGHTA, CDR2 FQGNSA. The CDR3 is made up of 15 amino acids. The CDR3 here is CASSQAGTPNTEAFF. Incomplete CDR3 DNA: TGTGCCAGCAGCCAGGCTGGGACACCAAACACTGAA. Filled out from reference TRBV7-2 and TRBJ1-1, the complete variable domain reads GAGVSQSPSNKVTEKGKDVELRCDPISGHTALYWYRQSLGQGLEFLIYFQGNSAPDKSGLPSDRFSAERTGGSVSTLTIQRTQQEDSAVYLCASSQAGTPNTEAFFGQGTRLTVV.

This clone has a count of ten or more. Because the CDR3's place on the DNA is in doubt, the DNA is left out and the CDR3 is given as listed by TCRdb. The rearrangement links TRBV2 to TRBJ2-2; TRBD1-2, as called in the table, went unchecked against the DNA. Both ends counted, the CDR3 spans 15 residues. Germline-derived CDR1 and CDR2 are SNHLY and FYNNEI. The CDR3 loop reads CASSPSDFGAGELFF.

A few counts support this clone. The read halts 3 residues ahead of the CDR3 end, with the missing end drawn from the germline J gene. This chain joins TRBV6-2 or TRBV6-3 and TRBJ2-1; D is possibly TRBD2 (5 bases). Germline-derived CDR1 and CDR2 are MNHEY and SVGEGT. The CDR3 extends over 17 amino acids. Trimming pared 3 bases from V and 3 bases from J, leaving 18 bases between. This CDR3 is CASSYTWRDRGYNEQFF. Partial CDR3 DNA: TGTGCCAGCAGTTATACATGGCGAGATCGGGGCTACAATGAG.

This clone was observed a handful of times. The observed sequence ends 3 residues before the CDR3 terminus, with the missing tail filled in from the germline J gene. The chain joins TRBV5-6 to TRBJ2-7, with TRBD1 matching 8 bases. Germline loops: CDR1 SGHDT, CDR2 YYEEEE. This CDR3 contains 13 residues. V lost 4 bases and J lost 6; bases outside the gene matches: 6. The CDR3 region is CASSRTGSGEQYF. The CDR3 bases that were read are TGTGCCAGCAGCCGGACAGGGTCGGGCGAG.

The CDR3 here is CAWNKGREGSGYTF. Incomplete CDR3 DNA: TGTGCCTGGAATAAGGGCAGGGAAGGCTCTGGC. The chain carries TRBV30 and TRBJ1-2; tentatively, D is TRBD1 (5 bases). Read data end 3 residues before the CDR3 end; the end is taken from the germline J gene. Germline V lookup: CDR1 GTSNPN, CDR2 SVGIG (reference sequence). The CDR3 spans 14 residues. Trimming removed 4 bases from V and 7 bases from J, with 19 bases in between. The whole variable domain, filled in from reference TRBV30 and TRBJ1-2, reads SQTIHQWPATLVQPVGSPLSLECTVEGTSNPNLYWYRQAAGRGLQLLFYSVGIGQISSEVPQNLSASRPQDRQFILSSKKLLLSDSGFYLCAWNKGREGSGYTFGSGTRLTVV.

The sample holds many counts of this clone. The CDR3 end falls 3 residues outside the read, so it is completed with the germline J gene. The V call is TRBV7-2, the J call TRBJ2-1, with 10 positions matching TRBD2. Germline CDR1 SGHTA, CDR2 FQGNSA. The CDR3 spans 15 residues. Germline trimming cut 0 bases from V and 7 bases from J; bases unmatched to any gene: 3. The CDR3: CASSLALAGKNEQFF. CDR3 bases read: TGTGCCAGCAGCTTAGCACTAGCGGGGAAAAATGAG.

On this clone itself: Read sequence stops 3 residues before the CDR3 end, and the germline J gene provides the missing end. This chain uses TRBV30 with TRBJ1-2, with a tentative D call TRBD1 (5 bases). This CDR3 is built from 13 residues. The V gene lost 4 bases and the J gene lost 4 bases, with 13 bases spanning the gap. Germline V lookup: CDR1 GTSNPN, CDR2 SVGIG (reference sequence). The CDR3 loop is CAWTRAWGYGYTF. The CDR3 DNA, read in part, is TGTGCCTGGACCAGGGCCTGGGGCTATGGC.

At least ten counts were recorded for this clone. Coverage ceases 3 residues before the CDR3 finishes, and the germline J gene fills in the end. The chain carries TRBV30 and TRBJ1-4, with D maybe TRBD1 (5 bases). V lost 4 bases and J lost 7, with 10 bases in between. Germline assignment: CDR1 GTSNPN and CDR2 SVGIG (reference sequence). The CDR3 loop spans 12 amino acids. The covered CDR3 bases are TGTGCCTGGACCAGGGACTTTGAAAAA. Its protein product is CAWTRDFEK. The entire CDR3 is CAWTRDFEKLFF.

This clone ranks as medium-sized. The CDR3 end is not reached by the read, which stops 3 residues before it; the germline J gene fills it in. The chain couples TRBV15 to TRBJ2-2; a weak D match, TRBD2 (5 bases). With 0 bases removed from V and 2 bases from J, the gap between germline ends came to 10 bases. Germline V lookup: CDR1 LNHNV, CDR2 YYDKDF (reference sequence). This CDR3 spans 16 amino acids. CDR3 DNA, as far as it was read: TGTGCCACCAGCAGAGATCGGGGAAGAAACACCGGGGAG. Residues: CATSRDRGRNTGE. The whole CDR3 protein is CATSRDRGRNTGELFF.